The 8 T cell receptor beta chains listed next were all sequenced from one sample in a study of cytomegalovirus exposure and HLA in healthy donors. The study ran its PCR with 60 Vbeta and 13 Jbeta primers. This table comes from immunoSEQ multiplex PCR, and its TCRdb copy is limited to in-frame clones, with some not included. This sample lists roughly 62,000 clones; its ten largest clones have over 2%. Sequences were obtained from PBMCs. The receptors originated from a woman aged 18-35 years in good health and CMV-seronegative.

The gene calls are TRBV27 and TRBJ2-7, with a weak D call TRBD1 (6 bases). The CDR3 consists of 14 residues. Trimming pared 3 bases from V and 3 bases from J, leaving 12 bases between. From germline, CDR1 is MNHEY and CDR2 SMNVEV (reference sequence). Here the CDR3 reads CASSFRDTHYEQYF. CDR3 in DNA: TGTGCCAGCAGTTTCAGGGACACCCACTACGAGCAGTACTTC.

The chain couples TRBV11-3 to TRBJ1-4; a weak D match, TRBD1 (5 bases). The germline CDR1 and CDR2 sequences are SGHNT and YENEEA. The CDR3 runs to 16 residues. V lost 3 bases and J 5 bases, leaving 16 bases between the germline ends. The CDR3 spells CASSFLQGTLNEKLFF. For the CDR3, the DNA is TGTGCCAGCAGCTTTCTCCAGGGAACCTTAAATGAAAAACTGTTTTTT.

This rearrangement joins TRBV12-1 to TRBJ1-3. TRBV12-1 is given as a pseudogene. This CDR3 is built from 15 residues. CDR3: CASSPRGSQRNTIYF. Here the CDR3 DNA reads TGTGCCAGCAGCCCTCGCGGGTCCCAAAGAAACACCATATATTTT.

The CDR3 loop is CSVGGYSYEQYF. The DNA for the CDR3 is TGCAGCGTTGGCGGTTACTCCTACGAGCAGTACTTC. The chain recombines TRBV29-1 with TRBJ2-7; D uncertain. V gave up 4 bases and J gave up 0 bases, with 7 bases separating them. The CDR3 has 12 residues. Germline lookup yields CDR1 SQVTM and CDR2 ANQGSEA.

In regard to this clone: Distinct nucleotide sequences in the sample also encode this CDR3. V gene TRBV5-1 combines with J gene TRBJ2-7; possible D gene TRBD2, 5 bases. V lost 1 base to trimming and J lost 4 bases, with 6 bases between them. Germline CDR1 reads SGHRS; CDR2 reads YFSETQ. The CDR3 covers 12 residues. CDR3 DNA sequence: TGCGCCAGCAGCTTGTCGGGGTACGAGCAGTACTTC. This gives the protein CASSLSGYEQYF.

The rearrangement links TRBV19 to TRBJ2-3, with 8 bases lining up with TRBD2. V gave up 5 bases and J gave up 8 bases; unmatched junction bases: 9. The CDR3 is 14 residues long. Per the germline V gene, CDR1 is LNHDA and CDR2 is SQIVND (reference sequence). The chain's CDR3 is CASSLAGSPVTQYF. CDR3 nucleotide sequence: TGTGCCAGTAGTTTAGCGGGATCTCCTGTTACGCAGTATTTT.

The rearrangement uses TRBV18 and TRBJ2-1, with unresolved D. The CDR3 consists of 14 residues. Trimming removed 2 bases at V and 3 bases at J, with 8 bases between. Germline CDR1 KGHSH, CDR2 LQKENI. In DNA form, the CDR3 reads TGTGCCAGCTCACCATATACAGACTACAATGAGCAGTTCTTC. Translation gives CASSPYTDYNEQFF.

J is TRBJ1-1 and V is TRBV5-1, with D perhaps matching TRBD1 (5 bases). The CDR3 contains 15 residues. Germline-derived CDR1 and CDR2 are SGHRS and YFSETQ. Trimming left V 1 base short and J 2 bases short, with 12 bases between. This chain's CDR3 is CASSLSSGYNTEAFF. CDR3 DNA: TGCGCCAGCAGCTTGTCGTCAGGGTATAACACTGAAGCTTTCTTT.